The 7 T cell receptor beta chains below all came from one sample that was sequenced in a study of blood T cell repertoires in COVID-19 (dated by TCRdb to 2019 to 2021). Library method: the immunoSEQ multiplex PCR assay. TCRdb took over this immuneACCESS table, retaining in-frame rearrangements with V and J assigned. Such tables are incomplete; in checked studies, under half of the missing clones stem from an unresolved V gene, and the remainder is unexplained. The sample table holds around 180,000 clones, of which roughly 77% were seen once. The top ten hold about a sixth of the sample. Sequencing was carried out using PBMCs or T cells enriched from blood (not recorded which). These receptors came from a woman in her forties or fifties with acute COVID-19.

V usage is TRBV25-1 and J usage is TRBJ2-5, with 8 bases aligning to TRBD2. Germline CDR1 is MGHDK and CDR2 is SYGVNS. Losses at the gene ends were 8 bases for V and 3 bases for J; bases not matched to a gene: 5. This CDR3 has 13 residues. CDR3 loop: CASAWRGEETQYF. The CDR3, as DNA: TGTGCCAGCGCCTGGCGGGGGGAAGAGACCCAGTACTTC.

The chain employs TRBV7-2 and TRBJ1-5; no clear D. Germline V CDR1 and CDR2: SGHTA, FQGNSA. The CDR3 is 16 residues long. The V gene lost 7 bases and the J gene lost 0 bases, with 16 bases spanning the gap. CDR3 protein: CASNAARGFSNQPQHF. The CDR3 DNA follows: TGTGCCAGCAATGCGGCTCGAGGTTTTAGCAATCAGCCCCAGCATTTT.

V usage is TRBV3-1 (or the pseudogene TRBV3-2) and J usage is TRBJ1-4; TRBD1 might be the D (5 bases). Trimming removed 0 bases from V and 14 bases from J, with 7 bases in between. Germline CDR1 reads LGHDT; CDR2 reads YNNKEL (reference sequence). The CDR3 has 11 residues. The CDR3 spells CASSQEGGLFF. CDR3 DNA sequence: TGTGCCAGCAGCCAAGAGGGGGGGCTGTTTTTT.

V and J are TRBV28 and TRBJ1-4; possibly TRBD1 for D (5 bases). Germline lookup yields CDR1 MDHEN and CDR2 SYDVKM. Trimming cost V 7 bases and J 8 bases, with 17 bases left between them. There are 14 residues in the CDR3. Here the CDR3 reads CASTPTGMEEKLFF. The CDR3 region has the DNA TGTGCCAGCACCCCTACAGGAATGGAGGAAAAACTGTTTTTT.

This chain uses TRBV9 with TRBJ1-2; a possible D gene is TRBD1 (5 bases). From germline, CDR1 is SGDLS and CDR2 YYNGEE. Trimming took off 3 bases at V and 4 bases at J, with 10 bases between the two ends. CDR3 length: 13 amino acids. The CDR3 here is CASSDQGLYGYTF. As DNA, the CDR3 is TGTGCCAGCAGCGATCAGGGACTCTATGGCTACACCTTC.

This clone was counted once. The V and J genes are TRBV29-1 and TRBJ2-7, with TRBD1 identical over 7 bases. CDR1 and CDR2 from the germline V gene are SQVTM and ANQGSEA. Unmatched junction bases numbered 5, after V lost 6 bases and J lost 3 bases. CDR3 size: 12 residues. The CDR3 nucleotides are TGCAGCGTCGCAGGGACAGACTACGAGCAGTACGTC. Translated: CSVAGTDYEQYV.

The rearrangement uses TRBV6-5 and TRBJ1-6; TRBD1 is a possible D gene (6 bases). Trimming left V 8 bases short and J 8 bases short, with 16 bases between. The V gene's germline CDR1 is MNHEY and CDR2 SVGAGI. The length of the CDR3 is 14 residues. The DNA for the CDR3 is TGTGCCAGCCGGGGGGGGCTGGGGGATTCACCCCTCCACTTT. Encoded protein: CASRGGLGDSPLHF.